This TCR beta chain originates from a study of blood T cell repertoires in COVID-19. Germline CDR1 and CDR2: SGHAT and FQDESV (reference sequence). Trimming cost V 5 bases and J 10 bases; bases outside gene matches: 8. The CDR3 length is 15 residues. Sequencing used immunoSEQ multiplex PCR; TCRdb keeps in-frame clones, though not all of them. Here the sample spans about 110,000 clones, about 75% being singletons. The sample was peripheral blood. The sequence came from a woman between 65 and 79 years old with acute or convalescent COVID-19. The V call is TRBV11-1, the J call TRBJ2-2, with TRBD2 matching over 12 bases. The CDR3: CASSPRLAGDQELFF. The CDR3 DNA reads as TGTGCCAGCAGCCCCCGACTAGCGGGGGATCAGGAGCTGTTTTTT.